This TCR beta chain was recovered during a study of early stage breast cancer tumors. Study overall: Among approximately 12 ER+/PR+/HER2- tumors, eight were ductal, four lobular. Around 10-fold was the mean read coverage per sample.

A note on this clone: Its antigen is not identified.

The data were produced by immunoSEQ multiplex PCR, yet TCRdb's version contains in-frame clones alone and is incomplete. The top ten hold about 1.5% of the sample, which has approximately 52,000 clones, 83% seen once. Per the germline V gene, CDR1 is LGHNA and CDR2 is YNFKEQ. The CDR3 length is 15 residues. After removal of 8 bases from V and 2 bases from J, the junction contained 9 bases not matched to a gene. Regarding the study as a whole: Commonly generated sequences made up most enriched TCRB sequences shared between patients.

The chain employs TRBV4-2 and TRBJ1-1, with 9 bases that match TRBD1. Sequenced: blood. The clonotype was recovered from a person aged 50-59 years with breast cancer. CDR3 protein: CASSQGAAENTEAFF. The CDR3 DNA reads as TGTGCCAGCTCACAGGGGGCTGCGGAAAACACTGAAGCTTTCTTT.